These 22 T cell receptor beta chains were all obtained from the same sample, sequenced in a study of OX40 agonist ivuxolimab in advanced cancers. Assay: immunoSEQ multiplex PCR; the TCRdb copy retains only in-frame clones and omits some. The table shows approximately 29,000 clones, with around 80% occurring only once. The input for sequencing was CD4+ or CD8+ T cells sorted from blood, taken in a trial of the OX40 agonist ivuxolimab. The receptor source for this set is an adult with an advanced solid tumor such as melanoma, head and neck, liver or kidney cancer.

On this clone: This sample includes further DNA sequences coding for the same CDR3. The chain recombines TRBV9 with TRBJ1-6; possibly TRBD1 for D (5 bases). The germline V gene has CDR1 SGDLS and CDR2 YYNGEE. The CDR3 consists of 16 residues. The V end lost 2 bases, the J end lost 0 bases, and 9 bases lay between the germline ends. The CDR3 DNA reads TGTGCCAGCAGCGTTAAGGGGAGCTCCTATAATTCACCCCTCCACTTT. Residues: CASSVKGSSYNSPLHF.

The CDR3 bases are TGTGCCAGCAGTCCTCGGAGGGGGGCTGAGGAGCAGTACTTC. It codes for CASSPRRGAEEQYF. The rearrangement links TRBV6-6 to TRBJ2-7; the D gene could be TRBD1 or TRBD2 (6 bases each). Trimming shortened V by 5 bases and J by 7 bases, and 18 bases separated the two germline ends. CDR3 length: 14 residues. Per germline, CDR1 MNHNY and CDR2 SVGAGI (reference sequence).

This clone was recorded only once. The chain combines TRBV19 with TRBJ1-5; no definite D call. Trimming took off 9 bases at V and 9 bases at J, with 18 bases between the two ends. The CDR3 loop spans 13 amino acids. Germline V gene lookup returns CDR1 LNHDA and CDR2 SQIVND (reference sequence). In DNA, the CDR3 is TGTGCCAGCGACCCACCCGACCGAGCGCCCCAGCATTTT. It encodes CASDPPDRAPQHF.

The rearrangement uses TRBV6-1 and TRBJ1-2; D call uncertain. The CDR3 spans 12 residues. The V and J ends lost 0 bases and 1 base respectively, with 0 bases between them. Germline-derived CDR1 and CDR2 are MNHNS and SASEGT. CDR3: CASSEANYGYTF. CDR3 sequence (DNA): TGTGCCAGCAGTGAAGCTAACTATGGCTACACCTTC.

This sequence joins TRBV5-1 and TRBJ2-7; tentative D call: TRBD2 (6 bases). CDR3 length: 15 amino acids. In germline, CDR1 is SGHRS, CDR2 YFSETQ. With 0 bases removed from V and 0 bases from J, the gap between germline ends came to 10 bases. CDR3 sequence: CASSLAGTFSYEQYF. The CDR3 DNA is TGCGCCAGCAGCTTGGCCGGGACTTTCTCCTACGAGCAGTACTTC.

The CDR3 here is CASRRTGSYEQYF. CDR3 DNA sequence: TGTGCCAGCAGACGGACAGGTTCCTACGAGCAGTACTTC. The chain couples TRBV6-5 to TRBJ2-7, with 7 bases fitting TRBD1. The CDR3 spans 13 residues. The germline V gene has CDR1 MNHEY and CDR2 SVGAGI. V lost 6 bases to trimming and J lost 1 base; unmatched junction nucleotides: 3.

V gene TRBV6-1 combines with J gene TRBJ1-2; the D gene is possibly TRBD1 (5 bases). V was pared by 5 bases and J by 4 bases, with 17 bases between. Germline V gives CDR1 MNHNS, CDR2 SASEGT. The CDR3 extends over 15 amino acids. The CDR3 protein is CASSTLADTIYGYTF. For the CDR3, the DNA is TGTGCCAGCAGTACGCTGGCGGACACGATCTATGGCTACACCTTC.

This clone occurred a few times. The rearrangement uses TRBV7-8 and TRBJ2-7, with 11 bases fitting TRBD2. Germline-derived CDR1 and CDR2 are SGHVS and FQNEAQ. The CDR3 length is 14 residues. J was trimmed by 3 bases and V by 3 bases; bases with no gene match: 1. The DNA of the CDR3 is TGTGCCAGCAGCTTTAGCGGGGGGGACTACGAGCAGTACTTC. Translated, it gives CASSFSGGDYEQYF.

The chain joins TRBV2 to TRBJ1-1; weak D call: TRBD1 (6 bases). The CDR3 has 12 residues. Per the germline V gene, CDR1 is SNHLY and CDR2 is FYNNEI. The V end lost 6 bases, the J end lost 9 bases, and 14 bases lay between the germline ends. The CDR3 coding sequence is TGTGCCAGCAGAGCGGACAGAGGGCAAGCTTTCTTT. Translated, it gives CASRADRGQAFF. Combining the CDR3 with reference TRBV2 and TRBJ1-1 gives the whole variable domain EPEVTQTPSHQVTQMGQEVILRCVPISNHLYFYWYRQILGQKVEFLVSFYNNEISEKSEIFDDQFSVERPDGSNFTLKIRSTKLEDSAMYFCASRADRGQAFFGQGTRLTVV.

The chain recombines TRBV30 with TRBJ2-5, with D possibly TRBD1 on 7 matching bases. This CDR3 has 13 residues. CDR1 is GTSNPN, CDR2 SVGIG, per germline (reference sequence). V lost 6 bases, J lost 2 bases, and 13 bases lay in between. The CDR3: CACPRDRQETQYF. The CDR3 coding sequence is TGTGCCTGCCCGCGGGACAGACAAGAGACCCAGTACTTC.

The rearrangement links TRBV5-1 to TRBJ2-7; 10 bases are a match to TRBD2. The CDR3 extends over 16 amino acids. In germline, CDR1 is SGHRS, CDR2 YFSETQ. V shed 0 bases and J 3 bases; nucleotides not matched to a gene: 6. The CDR3 loop is CASSLASGGTHYEQYF. CDR3 DNA: TGCGCCAGCAGCTTGGCTAGCGGGGGAACACACTACGAGCAGTACTTC.

Details on this clone: The junction differs from germline at one of its ends, possibly a read error. CDR3 DNA sequence: TGTGCTAGTAGTATGGGCTACTTTGGATCTCCTAATGAAAAACTGTTTTTT. This gives the protein CASSMGYFGSPNEKLFF. This chain connects TRBV19 to TRBJ1-4; D is uncertain. The CDR3 consists of 17 residues. The V gene's germline CDR1 is LNHDA and CDR2 SQIVND (reference sequence).

The gene calls are TRBV28 and TRBJ1-6, with D perhaps TRBD1 (5 bases). V was pared by 3 bases and J by 2 bases, with 11 bases between. Germline V gene lookup returns CDR1 MDHEN and CDR2 SYDVKM. The CDR3 spans 16 residues. The DNA of the CDR3 is TGTGCCAGCAGTTTGATGACGGGGGCCTATAATTCACCCCTCCACTTT. Its translation: CASSLMTGAYNSPLHF.

The chain links TRBV12-5 to TRBJ1-2, with 8 bases that match TRBD1. Germline CDR1 reads LGHNT; CDR2 reads FRNRAP. V shed 4 bases and J 8 bases; nucleotides not matched to a gene: 24. CDR3 length equals 19 residues. The CDR3 loop is CASGSALVLASRGPGGYTF. In nucleotides, the CDR3 is TGTGCTAGTGGTTCGGCACTGGTCCTAGCCTCCAGGGGGCCGGGGGGCTACACCTTC.

This chain uses TRBV18 with TRBJ2-6, with D tentatively TRBD1 (6 bases). The V gene lost 3 bases and the J gene lost 0 bases, with 15 bases spanning the gap. Germline CDR1 and CDR2: KGHSH and LQKENI. The CDR3 is 18 residues long. In DNA, the CDR3 is TGTGCCAGCTCACCGGGAAAGGACAGAACCTCTGGGGCCAACGTCCTGACTTTC. As protein: CASSPGKDRTSGANVLTF. Looking up the rest from reference TRBV18 and TRBJ2-6 gives the full variable domain: NAGVMQNPRHLVRRRGQEARLRCSPMKGHSHVYWYRQLPEEGLKFMVYLQKENIIDESGMPKERFSAEFPKEGPSILRIQQVVRGDSAAYFCASSPGKDRTSGANVLTFGAGSRLTVL.

This chain joins TRBV6-6 and TRBJ1-3; D gene ambiguous. From germline, CDR1 is MNHNY and CDR2 SVGAGI (reference sequence). V shed 0 bases and J shed 2 bases, with 8 bases lying between them. This CDR3 region has 15 residues. The CDR3 DNA follows: TGTGCCAGCAGTTACTCGCTGAAGACTGGAAACACCATATATTTT. Amino acid sequence: CASSYSLKTGNTIYF.

The chain carries TRBV5-1 and TRBJ2-5, with 9 bases lining up with TRBD2. The CDR3 is 17 amino acids. The junction had 7 bases not matched to a gene; V was cut back by 1 base and J by 0 bases. The V gene's germline CDR1 is SGHRS and CDR2 YFSETQ. The CDR3 region is CASSLWSSGGYQETQYF. The CDR3 nucleotides read TGCGCCAGCAGCTTGTGGAGCAGCGGGGGGTACCAAGAGACCCAGTACTTC.

The rearrangement links TRBV19 to TRBJ2-3, with 8 nucleotides matching TRBD1. Trimming removed 7 bases from V and 6 bases from J; junction bases left unmatched: 9. In germline, CDR1 is LNHDA, CDR2 SQIVND (reference sequence). The CDR3 has 14 amino acids. CDR3 coding DNA: TGTGCCAGTACTCAAGGACAGGGTACGGATACGCAGTATTTT. This sequence encodes CASTQGQGTDTQYF.

This sequence joins TRBV27 and TRBJ1-6, with no clear D. Trimming cost V 6 bases and J 6 bases, with 12 bases left between them. The germline gives CDR1 MNHEY, CDR2 SMNVEV (reference sequence). The CDR3 extends over 14 amino acids. The CDR3 bases are TGTGCCAGCAGGCGGACTGGGTCTAATTCACCCCTCCACTTT. Its protein is CASRRTGSNSPLHF.

This clone has just a few counts. The V call is TRBV7-6, the J call TRBJ2-1, with 9 bases lining up with TRBD1. Germline V gene lookup returns CDR1 SGHVS and CDR2 FNYEAQ. The CDR3 consists of 12 residues. J lost 10 bases, V lost 5 bases, and 3 bases had no gene match. This CDR3 is CASSGQGLEQFF. The CDR3 coding sequence is TGTGCCAGCAGCGGACAGGGGCTGGAGCAGTTCTTC. Full variable domain (remainder filled in from reference TRBV7-6 and TRBJ2-1): GAGVSQSPRYKVTKRGQDVALRCDPISGHVSLYWYRQALGQGPEFLTYFNYEAQQDKSGLPNDRFSAERPEGSISTLTIQRTEQRDSAMYRCASSGQGLEQFFGPGTRLTVL.

The chain combines TRBV12-5 with TRBJ1-3; no clear D. V lost 5 bases to trimming and J lost 0 bases, with 2 bases between them. The CDR3 is 12 residues long. In germline, CDR1 is LGHNT, CDR2 FRNRAP. CDR3 in DNA: TGTGCTAGTGGTCTCTCTGGAAACACCATATATTTT. Translated: CASGLSGNTIYF.

The sample holds one count of this clone. The rearrangement joins TRBV6-6 to TRBJ2-7, with D perhaps given as TRBD1 or TRBD2 (5 bases each). Trimming shortened V by 6 bases and J by 2 bases, and 20 bases separated the two germline ends. The CDR3 sequence is 16 residues long. The germline CDR1 and CDR2 sequences are MNHNY and SVGAGI (reference sequence). The CDR3 region has the DNA TGTGCCAGCAGCCGGAACCCGGGACCGGACCCCTACGAGCAGTACTTC. Translated: CASSRNPGPDPYEQYF.